This entry lists 9 T cell receptor beta chains sequenced from one sample in a study of blood T cell repertoires in COVID-19. Generated by immunoSEQ multiplex PCR, the TCRdb table keeps only in-frame clones and is missing some. The data show a few hundred thousand clones, with 92% seen just once and 15% to 20% held by the top ten. The sequenced sample consisted of PBMCs or T cells enriched from blood (not recorded which). These receptor sequences come from a woman between 25 and 40 years old who had recovered from COVID-19.

V gene TRBV19 combines with J gene TRBJ2-2; D gene uncertain. CDR3 length: 16 residues. The V end lost 3 bases, the J end lost 0 bases, and 11 bases lay between the germline ends. Germline lookup yields CDR1 LNHDA and CDR2 SQIVND (reference sequence). CDR3 in amino acids: CASSISRLTNTGELFF. CDR3 sequence (DNA): TGTGCCAGTAGTATCAGTCGACTTACGAACACCGGGGAGCTGTTTTTT.

V gene TRBV6-4 combines with J gene TRBJ1-2; D not certain. Trimming cost V 5 bases and J 4 bases, with 17 bases left between them. The CDR3 consists of 15 residues. Germline assignment: CDR1 MRHNA and CDR2 SNTAGT. CDR3 DNA sequence: TGTGCCAGCAGTCAACCCGGACGGGGAACCTATGGCTACACCTTC. This translates into CASSQPGRGTYGYTF.

The chain joins TRBV19 to TRBJ2-4; TRBD2 might be the D (5 bases). CDR3 length: 14 residues. Trimming shortened V by 5 bases and J by 6 bases, and 14 bases separated the two germline ends. CDR1 and CDR2 from the germline V gene are LNHDA and SQIVND (reference sequence). CDR3 nucleotide sequence: TGTGCCAGTAGTCCGCCCTCCGGAGGAAACATTCAGTACTTC. This gives the protein CASSPPSGGNIQYF.

V usage is TRBV5-1 and J usage is TRBJ2-2; TRBD2 aligns across 10 bases. After removal of 1 base from V and 5 bases from J, the junction contained 5 bases not matched to a gene. This CDR3 comprises 16 residues. Germline values: CDR1 SGHRS, CDR2 YFSETQ. DNA of the CDR3: TGCGCCAGCAGCTTGAGCCTAGCGGGAGATACCGGGGAGCTGTTTTTT. Protein sequence: CASSLSLAGDTGELFF.

The sample holds one count of this clone. The chain employs TRBV21-1 and TRBJ2-7; TRBD2, as called in the table, went unchecked against the DNA. TRBV21-1 is a pseudogene. The CDR3 is made up of 14 amino acids. CDR3 loop: CASSKVLAGGEQYF. The CDR3 nucleotides read TGTGCCAGCAGCAAAGTTCTAGCGGGAGGCGAGCAGTACTTC.

The V call is TRBV27, the J call TRBJ1-3, with 9 bases identical to TRBD1. V lost 5 bases and J lost 4; bases outside the gene matches: 3. The V gene's germline CDR1 is MNHEY and CDR2 SMNVEV (reference sequence). The CDR3 is made up of 14 amino acids. CDR3 loop: CASSAGTGGNTIYF. CDR3 DNA sequence: TGTGCCAGCAGTGCGGGGACAGGGGGAAACACCATATATTTT.

Concerning this clone: The junction departs from the called germline gene at one end, perhaps through a read error. The rearrangement links TRBV7-7 to TRBJ2-2, with unresolved D. This CDR3 has 14 amino acids. Germline loops: CDR1 SSHAT, CDR2 FNYEAQ (reference sequence). CDR3 nucleotides: TGTGCTAGCAGCGTCCGGGTCGCTGACGGGGAGCTGTTTTTT. It is translated as CASSVRVADGELFF.

The chain recombines TRBV19 with TRBJ1-4; TRBD1 agrees at 7 bases. This CDR3 contains 14 residues. CDR1 is LNHDA, CDR2 SQIVND, per germline (reference sequence). V lost 6 bases and J lost 6; bases outside the gene matches: 7. CDR3 region: CASSVDRAYEKLFF. DNA of the CDR3: TGTGCCAGTAGCGTCGACAGGGCCTATGAAAAACTGTTTTTT. The full variable domain, its missing parts supplied by reference TRBV19 and TRBJ1-4, is DGGITQSPKYLFRKEGQNVTLSCEQNLNHDAMYWYRQDPGQGLRLIYYSQIVNDFQKGDIAEGYSVSREKKESFPLTVTSAQKNPTAFYLCASSVDRAYEKLFFGSGTQLSVL.

Remarks on this clone: The same CDR3 can be traced to other DNA sequences in this sample. V gene TRBV28 combines with J gene TRBJ2-7, with D unresolved. CDR1 MDHEN and CDR2 SYDVKM come from the germline V gene. The CDR3 covers 11 residues. The V end lost 4 bases, the J end lost 7 bases, and 8 bases lay between the germline ends. The DNA of the CDR3 is TGTGCCAGCAGTTCACTTCGGGAGCAGTACTTC. Its translation is CASSSLREQYF.